Listed here are 29 T cell receptor beta chains from one sample, sequenced in a study of blood T cell repertoires in COVID-19. TCRdb's table, derived via immunoSEQ multiplex PCR, lists solely in-frame clones and lacks some. The sample holds 220,000 or so clones; roughly nine tenths are singletons and the top ten take around 0.84%. Sequenced: peripheral blood. The source is a man aged 55 to 70 with COVID-19, enrolled during active disease.

The chain uses TRBV28 and TRBJ2-7; a possible D gene is TRBD1 (6 bases). This CDR3 region has 14 residues. Germline V gene sequence: CDR1 MDHEN, CDR2 SYDVKM. Trimming removed 5 bases from V and 4 bases from J, with 15 bases in between. The DNA for the CDR3 is TGTGCCAGCAGTCAGGGGTGGCCTAGGTACGAGCAGTACTTC. It encodes CASSQGWPRYEQYF. The full variable domain, completed using reference TRBV28 and TRBJ2-7, is DVKVTQSSRYLVKRTGEKVFLECVQDMDHENMFWYRQDPGLGLRLIYFSYDVKMKEKGDIPEGYSVSREKKERFSLILESASTNQTSMYLCASSQGWPRYEQYFGPGTRLTVT.

Remarks on this clone: Other DNA sequences within the sample encode an identical CDR3. The CDR3 DNA sequence: TGTGCCAGCAGCCAAGCGTCCTACGAGCAGTACTTC. Its protein is CASSQASYEQYF. J is TRBJ2-7 and V is TRBV3-1 (or the pseudogene TRBV3-2); D is unresolved. V dropped 1 base and J dropped 1 base, with 2 bases sitting between them. Germline assignment: CDR1 LGHDT and CDR2 YNNKEL (reference sequence). This CDR3 is 12 amino acids long.

The CDR3 reads CASSQVDRGGHGYTF. CDR3 in DNA: TGTGCCAGCAGCCAGGTGGACAGGGGAGGTCATGGCTACACCTTC. This rearrangement joins TRBV3-1 (or the pseudogene TRBV3-2) to TRBJ1-2; 9 bases map to TRBD1. The germline gives CDR1 LGHDT, CDR2 YNNKEL (reference sequence). The CDR3 is 15 amino acids. Unmatched junction bases numbered 8, after V lost 3 bases and J lost 6 bases.

The chain uses TRBV4-3 and TRBJ2-3; 7 bases are shared with TRBD1. Losses at the gene ends were 4 bases for V and 4 bases for J; bases not matched to a gene: 14. This CDR3 has 17 amino acids. Germline V gene lookup returns CDR1 LGHNA and CDR2 YSLEER. The CDR3 region is CASSRTDRSTPSDTQYF. CDR3 DNA: TGCGCCAGCAGCCGGACGGACAGGTCCACACCGTCAGATACGCAGTATTTT.

The chain links TRBV3-1 (or the pseudogene TRBV3-2) to TRBJ1-2; the D gene is possibly TRBD1 (5 bases). This CDR3 comprises 16 residues. Trimming pared 0 bases from V and 8 bases from J, leaving 19 bases between. CDR1 is LGHDT, CDR2 YNNKEL, per germline (reference sequence). CDR3 coding DNA: TGTGCCAGCAGCCAAGATCGGGGGGGTAGAATTAGCGGCTACACCTTC. This codes for CASSQDRGGRISGYTF.

The chain joins TRBV12-3 or TRBV12-4 to TRBJ1-3; 10 bases match TRBD1. CDR3 size: 13 residues. V shed 6 bases and J 6 bases; nucleotides not matched to a gene: 2. CDR3 in amino acids: CASRGTGVNTIYF. In nucleotides, the CDR3 is TGTGCCAGCAGAGGGACAGGGGTAAACACCATATATTTT.

This clone was observed a single time. The gene calls are TRBV2 and TRBJ2-1, with 11 bases that match TRBD1. Per germline, CDR1 SNHLY and CDR2 FYNNEI. This CDR3 is built from 16 residues. Trimming removed 5 bases from V and 8 bases from J; junction bases left unmatched: 11. CDR3 sequence (DNA): TGTGCCAGCAGTCCAAACCGGGACAGGGGGGACGATGAGCAGTTCTTC. The encoded protein is CASSPNRDRGDDEQFF.

The rearrangement joins TRBV6-5 to TRBJ2-5, with D possibly matching TRBD2 (8 bases). Germline-derived CDR1 and CDR2 are MNHEY and SVGAGI. Trimming pared 6 bases from V and 7 bases from J, leaving 21 bases between. This CDR3 has 15 amino acids. The CDR3 is CASRTGLVGRATQYF. For the CDR3, the DNA is TGTGCCAGCAGGACAGGGCTGGTCGGGAGGGCGACCCAGTACTTC.

The sample holds a few counts of this clone. The genes are TRBV7-8 and TRBJ1-5; no clear D gene. From germline, CDR1 is SGHVS and CDR2 FQNEAQ. The germline V and J ends were trimmed by 0 bases and 0 bases, with 6 bases remaining between them. This CDR3 comprises 15 residues. The CDR3 DNA follows: TGTGCCAGCAGCTTAGCCCCACTTAGCAATCAGCCCCAGCATTTT. Its translation is CASSLAPLSNQPQHF.

The chain carries TRBV28 and TRBJ1-2; 8 bases fit TRBD1. In germline, CDR1 is MDHEN, CDR2 SYDVKM. V lost 7 bases and J lost 7; bases outside the gene matches: 14. This CDR3 has 15 amino acids. The CDR3 DNA reads TGTGCCAGCACCCACTCCGGACAGGGCGGGTTTGGCTACACCTTC. The encoded protein is CASTHSGQGGFGYTF.

The chain recombines TRBV9 with TRBJ2-3; 9 bases fit TRBD1. CDR3 size: 14 residues. Trimming cost V 7 bases and J 4 bases; bases outside gene matches: 7. CDR1 and CDR2 (germline): SGDLS, YYNGEE. The CDR3 DNA reads TGTGCCAGCGTAGGACAGGGGACCCCAGATACGCAGTATTTT. Amino acid sequence: CASVGQGTPDTQYF.

The genes are TRBV7-6 and TRBJ2-2; 14 bases match TRBD2. Germline V gene data show CDR1 as SGHVS and CDR2 as FNYEAQ. With V trimmed by 5 bases and J by 7 bases, 6 bases remained unmatched. CDR3 length: 16 residues. CDR3 DNA: TGTGCCAGCAGCCCACGGACTAGCGGGGGGTTCGGGGAGCTGTTTTTT. Its protein product is CASSPRTSGGFGELFF.

The chain combines TRBV11-2 with TRBJ1-3; D is perhaps TRBD1 (5 bases). Germline V gene sequence: CDR1 SGHAT, CDR2 FQNNGV. V was clipped by 1 base and J by 5 bases, with 9 bases between them. This CDR3 region has 14 residues. The CDR3 sequence is CASSLAGARNTIYF. CDR3 in DNA: TGTGCCAGCAGCTTAGCTGGGGCCCGAAACACCATATATTTT.

The rearrangement links TRBV4-3 to TRBJ1-4, with D possibly TRBD1 on 5 matching bases. Germline V gene data show CDR1 as LGHNA and CDR2 as YSLEER. V lost 0 bases and J 10 bases, leaving 18 bases between the germline ends. CDR3 length equals 16 residues. The CDR3 sequence is CASSQDNQGHGSKLFF. DNA of the CDR3: TGCGCCAGCAGCCAAGACAATCAGGGTCACGGTTCAAAACTGTTTTTT.

Only one count was recorded for this clone. This sequence joins TRBV7-2 and TRBJ1-6; tentatively, D is TRBD1 (5 bases). The length of the CDR3 is 15 residues. CDR1 SGHTA and CDR2 FQGNSA come from the germline V gene. Trimming cost V 1 base and J 9 bases, with 13 bases left between them. Here the CDR3 reads CASSLGGGSGSPLHF. The DNA of the CDR3 is TGTGCCAGCAGCTTAGGTGGGGGGTCGGGTTCACCCCTCCACTTT. Full variable domain (missing parts from reference TRBV7-2 and TRBJ1-6): GAGVSQSPSNKVTEKGKDVELRCDPISGHTALYWYRQSLGQGLEFLIYFQGNSAPDKSGLPSDRFSAERTGGSVSTLTIQRTQQEDSAVYLCASSLGGGSGSPLHFGNGTRLTVT.

The chain has TRBV7-2 and TRBJ2-7; the match to TRBD2 covers 12 bases. Germline V gene sequence: CDR1 SGHTA, CDR2 FQGNSA. With V trimmed by 5 bases and J by 1 base, 3 bases remained unmatched. The CDR3 is 15 residues long. The CDR3 sequence: CASSPGTSGSYEQYF. The CDR3 coding sequence is TGTGCCAGCAGCCCCGGGACTAGCGGGTCCTACGAGCAGTACTTC.

This chain connects TRBV10-3 to TRBJ2-7, with TRBD1 matching 7 bases. Germline CDR1 is ENHRY and CDR2 is SYGVKD. The CDR3 has 15 residues. The V gene end was trimmed by 2 bases and the J gene end by 7 bases; junction bases not matched to a gene: 11. The CDR3 sequence is CAISETGTAQREQYF. CDR3 sequence (DNA): TGTGCCATCAGTGAGACCGGGACAGCCCAGAGGGAGCAGTACTTC.

The chain employs TRBV15 and TRBJ1-5; TRBD1 matches at 10 bases. The germline V gene encodes CDR1 LNHNV and CDR2 YYDKDF (reference sequence). V shed 5 bases and J 4 bases; nucleotides not matched to a gene: 14. The CDR3 is 18 amino acids. Here the CDR3 reads CATSGGGGQGTSNQPQHF. The DNA of the CDR3 is TGTGCCACCAGCGGGGGAGGGGGACAGGGGACCTCGAATCAGCCCCAGCATTTT.

The chain joins TRBV18 to TRBJ2-7; D call uncertain. Trimming cost V 3 bases and J 2 bases, with 8 bases left between them. This CDR3 is built from 13 residues. Germline V CDR1 and CDR2: KGHSH, LQKENI. The CDR3 DNA sequence: TGTGCCAGCTCACCTAGTAATACCTACGAGCAGTACTTC. Translated, it gives CASSPSNTYEQYF. Looking up the rest from reference TRBV18 and TRBJ2-7 gives the full variable domain: NAGVMQNPRHLVRRRGQEARLRCSPMKGHSHVYWYRQLPEEGLKFMVYLQKENIIDESGMPKERFSAEFPKEGPSILRIQQVVRGDSAAYFCASSPSNTYEQYFGPGTRLTVT.

V gene TRBV5-4 combines with J gene TRBJ1-2; D not resolved. Germline values: CDR1 SGHNT, CDR2 YYREEE (reference sequence). This CDR3 has 15 residues. Trimming took 4 bases from V and 4 from J, leaving 17 bases between them. The DNA for the CDR3 is TGTGCCAGCAGCCCCTACCGGGAGGTTAGCTATGGCTACACCTTC. Its translation is CASSPYREVSYGYTF. The full variable domain, in which reference TRBV5-4 and TRBJ1-2 provide the parts outside the CDR3, is ETGVTQSPTHLIKTRGQQVTLRCSSQSGHNTVSWYQQALGQGPQFIFQYYREEENGRGNFPPRFSGLQFPNYSSELNVNALELDDSALYLCASSPYREVSYGYTFGSGTRLTVV.

The chain uses TRBV7-9 and TRBJ2-3; 7 nucleotides align to TRBD2. The CDR3 consists of 14 residues. V lost 6 bases to trimming and J lost 4 bases; unmatched junction nucleotides: 7. Germline CDR1 and CDR2: SEHNR and FQNEAQ (reference sequence). The CDR3, as DNA: TGTGCCAGCAGTTCGCGGGAGAGACCAGATACGCAGTATTTT. Encoded protein: CASSSRERPDTQYF. Using reference TRBV7-9 and TRBJ2-3 for the parts outside the CDR3, the full variable domain is DTGVSQNPRHKITKRGQNVTFRCDPISEHNRLYWYRQTLGQGPEFLTYFQNEAQLEKSRLLSDRFSAERPKGSFSTLEIQRTEQGDSAMYLCASSSRERPDTQYFGPGTRLTVL.

The chain couples TRBV10-3 to TRBJ1-2; perhaps TRBD1 as D (6 bases). The CDR3 totals 14 residues. Trimming stripped 0 bases from V and 6 bases from J, with 11 bases between. In germline, CDR1 is ENHRY, CDR2 SYGVKD. CDR3 nucleotides: TGTGCCATCAGTGAGTCAGGGGGATCGCATGGCTACACCTTC. It specifies CAISESGGSHGYTF.

This chain uses TRBV11-2 with TRBJ2-7, with unresolved D. CDR3 size: 16 residues. Germline values: CDR1 SGHAT, CDR2 FQNNGV. Trimming left V 5 bases short and J 0 bases short, with 17 bases between. The chain's CDR3 is CASSPYLSPSSYEQYF. DNA for the CDR3: TGTGCCAGCAGCCCCTATCTCTCTCCTAGCTCCTACGAGCAGTACTTC. The full variable domain, with the rest looked up from reference TRBV11-2 and TRBJ2-7, is EAGVAQSPRYKIIEKRQSVAFWCNPISGHATLYWYQQILGQGPKLLIQFQNNGVVDDSQLPKDRFSAERLKGVDSTLKIQPAKLEDSAVYLCASSPYLSPSSYEQYFGPGTRLTVT.

The J gene is TRBJ2-1, the V gene TRBV28; 9 bases map to TRBD2. The V and J ends lost 6 bases and 7 bases, in that order; junction bases with no gene match: 10. The CDR3 runs to 15 residues. Germline CDR1 reads MDHEN; CDR2 reads SYDVKM. CDR3 nucleotides: TGTGCCAGCAGGACGGCTAGCGGGATTAGAAATGAGCAGTTCTTC. Translating it yields CASRTASGIRNEQFF.

The chain combines TRBV7-8 with TRBJ2-1; TRBD2 is a possible D gene (6 bases). The CDR3 is made up of 13 amino acids. CDR1 and CDR2 (germline): SGHVS, FQNEAQ. V was trimmed by 1 base and J by 12 bases, leaving 13 bases between them. The CDR3: CASSLGGEALQFF. The DNA of the CDR3 is TGTGCCAGCAGCTTAGGAGGGGAGGCCCTGCAGTTCTTC.

The chain's CDR3 is CASNPSTGYGTGNTIYF. In nucleotides, the CDR3 is TGTGCCAGCAACCCGTCGACAGGCTATGGCACTGGAAACACCATATATTTT. The V call is TRBV6-2 or TRBV6-3, the J call TRBJ1-3; D is possibly TRBD1 (6 bases). The CDR3 length is 17 residues. Trimming shortened V by 7 bases and J by 2 bases, and 21 bases separated the two germline ends. Germline V gives CDR1 MNHEY, CDR2 SVGEGT.

Only a few counts were recorded for this clone. The chain links TRBV4-1 to TRBJ1-6; 9 bases are a match to TRBD1. CDR3 length equals 16 residues. In germline, CDR1 is MGHRA, CDR2 YSYEKL. V shed 2 bases, J shed 7 bases, and the junction held 6 bases outside the gene matches. The CDR3 region is CASSQTGQGGNSPLHF. The DNA for the CDR3 is TGCGCCAGCAGCCAAACGGGACAGGGAGGAAATTCACCCCTCCACTTT.

The V and J genes are TRBV7-9 and TRBJ2-7; weak D call: TRBD2 (6 bases). This CDR3 is 15 amino acids long. The V gene's germline CDR1 is SEHNR and CDR2 FQNEAQ (reference sequence). The V end lost 2 bases, the J end lost 0 bases, and 11 bases lay between the germline ends. This CDR3 reads CASSLIGSGSYEQYF. Here the CDR3 DNA reads TGTGCCAGCAGCTTAATAGGTAGCGGCTCCTACGAGCAGTACTTC.

V gene TRBV21-1 combines with J gene TRBJ2-7; the table assigns TRBD2, which was not confirmed against the DNA. TRBV21-1 is recorded as a pseudogene. CDR3 length: 17 amino acids. CDR3 loop: CASSKVASGGTPYEQYF. The CDR3 bases are TGTGCCAGCAGCAAAGTAGCTAGCGGGGGGACCCCCTACGAGCAGTACTTC.